Listed below are T cell receptor beta chains from one sample, sequenced in a study of OX40 agonist ivuxolimab in advanced cancers. Assay: immunoSEQ multiplex PCR; the TCRdb copy retains only in-frame clones and omits some. This sample has 74,000 or so clones; around 93% occur once, and the top ten carry more than 13%. Source: CD4+ or CD8+ T cells sorted from blood, taken in a trial of the OX40 agonist ivuxolimab. These receptors were collected from an adult with an advanced solid tumor such as melanoma, head and neck, liver or kidney cancer. CDR3s include the opening cysteine and the closing phenylalanine or tryptophan. Each record gives: D gene, J gene, V gene, clone size, CDR3 DNA, CDR3 protein. A D gene is named only where the DNA matches it firmly. Size values are once, few and many counts, or a class for expanded clones, and some rows have none.

d_gene: NA; j_gene: TRBJ2-5; v_gene: TRBV5-8; abundance: NA; CDR3nt: TGTGCCAGCAGCCCCTCCCGCCGATTAGAGACCCAGTACTTC; CDR3aa: CASSPSRRLETQYF
d_gene: NA; j_gene: TRBJ2-6; v_gene: TRBV11-3; abundance: once; CDR3nt: TGTGCCAGCAGCTTAGGGCTAGGGGCCTCCTCTGGGGCCAACGTCCTGACTTTC; CDR3aa: CASSLGLGASSGANVLTF
d_gene: NA; j_gene: TRBJ1-2; v_gene: TRBV14; abundance: NA; CDR3nt: TGTGCCAGCAGCCAAGAGATCGGGGTTCGAGGCTACACCTTC; CDR3aa: CASSQEIGVRGYTF
d_gene: TRBD1; j_gene: TRBJ2-1; v_gene: TRBV4-1; abundance: NA; CDR3nt: TGCGCCAGCAGCCTCCCGGGACAGGGGCAGTTCTTC; CDR3aa: CASSLPGQGQFF
d_gene: TRBD1; j_gene: TRBJ2-7; v_gene: TRBV7-9; abundance: NA; CDR3nt: TGTGCCAGCAGCTTAGGGGACAGTCCCTACGAGCAGTACTTC; CDR3aa: CASSLGDSPYEQYF
d_gene: NA; j_gene: TRBJ2-7; v_gene: TRBV6-5; abundance: NA; CDR3nt: TGTGCCAGCAGCCCCGGACAGTACTACGAGCAGTACTTC; CDR3aa: CASSPGQYYEQYF
d_gene: TRBD1; j_gene: TRBJ2-7; v_gene: TRBV27; abundance: many; CDR3nt: TGTGCCAGCAGTTTTTCGGGGACAGGGGACTCCGAGCAGTACTTC; CDR3aa: CASSFSGTGDSEQYF
d_gene: TRBD2; j_gene: TRBJ2-1; v_gene: TRBV7-6; abundance: NA; CDR3nt: TGTGCCAGCAGCCCGTTAGCGGGGCCGATCTACAATGAGCAGTTCTTC; CDR3aa: CASSPLAGPIYNEQFF
d_gene: NA; j_gene: TRBJ1-5; v_gene: TRBV28; abundance: NA; CDR3nt: TGTGCCAGCAGACGTGACGGATATAGCAATCAGCCCCAGCATTTT; CDR3aa: CASRRDGYSNQPQHF
d_gene: NA; j_gene: TRBJ2-4; v_gene: TRBV6-1; abundance: NA; CDR3nt: TGTGCCAGCAGTGAAGTCGGGGGCCCAAACATTCAGTACTTC; CDR3aa: CASSEVGGPNIQYF
d_gene: NA; j_gene: TRBJ2-7; v_gene: TRBV27; abundance: NA; CDR3nt: TGTGCCAGCAGTTTATTTATAGGGAGTCCCTACGAGCAGTACTTC; CDR3aa: CASSLFIGSPYEQYF
d_gene: TRBD2; j_gene: TRBJ2-1; v_gene: TRBV19; abundance: NA; CDR3nt: TGTGCCAGTAGTTCTATCGCTAGCGGTGAGCAGTTCTTC; CDR3aa: CASSSIASGEQFF
d_gene: TRBD1; j_gene: TRBJ2-7; v_gene: TRBV5-6; abundance: once; CDR3nt: TGTGCCAGCAGCCCCATGGACAGGGGAGCCTACGAGCAGTACTTC; CDR3aa: CASSPMDRGAYEQYF
d_gene: TRBD1; j_gene: TRBJ1-4; v_gene: TRBV6-4; abundance: NA; CDR3nt: TGTGCCAGCAGTGACTCCCCGGGGACAGGGAACGAAAAACTGTTTTTT; CDR3aa: CASSDSPGTGNEKLFF
d_gene: TRBD1; j_gene: TRBJ1-2; v_gene: TRBV7-9; abundance: NA; CDR3nt: TGTGCCAGCAGCAGCGCTTATCCCGGGACAGGGAGAAGCTATGGCTACACCTTC; CDR3aa: CASSSAYPGTGRSYGYTF
d_gene: TRBD2; j_gene: TRBJ2-2; v_gene: TRBV10-2; abundance: NA; CDR3nt: TGCGCCACCCCCGGACTAGCAGACACCGGGGAGCTGTTTTTT; CDR3aa: CATPGLADTGELFF
d_gene: NA; j_gene: TRBJ1-6; v_gene: TRBV5-6; abundance: NA; CDR3nt: TGTGCCAGCAGCCCCGGGGGTCGCAGGACAAGCTCCTATAATTCACCCCTCCACTTT; CDR3aa: CASSPGGRRTSSYNSPLHF
d_gene: TRBD1; j_gene: TRBJ1-3; v_gene: TRBV4-3; abundance: NA; CDR3nt: TGCGCCAGCAGCCAAGATATCGGGACAGGGACTGGAAACACCATATATTTT; CDR3aa: CASSQDIGTGTGNTIYF
d_gene: TRBD2; j_gene: TRBJ2-1; v_gene: TRBV4-1; abundance: NA; CDR3nt: TGCGCCAGCAATCCCGGGACTAGCGTCGCCAATGAGCAGTTCTTC; CDR3aa: CASNPGTSVANEQFF
d_gene: NA; j_gene: TRBJ1-1; v_gene: TRBV29-1; abundance: few; CDR3nt: TGCAGCGTTGCTGACGGTGAAGCTTTCTTT; CDR3aa: CSVADGEAFF
d_gene: NA; j_gene: TRBJ2-3; v_gene: TRBV27; abundance: NA; CDR3nt: TGTGCCAGCACCCTCCTTCCTGGGGGGGCTAGCACAGATACGCAGTATTTT; CDR3aa: CASTLLPGGASTDTQYF
d_gene: NA; j_gene: TRBJ2-2; v_gene: TRBV28; abundance: NA; CDR3nt: TGTGCCAGCAGTCCTAGAAGCCTACATAGGGGTGCCGGGGAGCTGTTTTTT; CDR3aa: CASSPRSLHRGAGELFF
d_gene: NA; j_gene: TRBJ1-2; v_gene: TRBV19; abundance: NA; CDR3nt: TGTGCCAGTAGTCCTGACGGCCACTATGGCTACACCTTC; CDR3aa: CASSPDGHYGYTF
d_gene: NA; j_gene: TRBJ2-7; v_gene: TRBV4-2; abundance: NA; CDR3nt: TGTGCCGGCAGCCAAGAAGGGGGGGCCGACGAGCAGTACTTC; CDR3aa: CAGSQEGGADEQYF
d_gene: TRBD1; j_gene: TRBJ2-7; v_gene: TRBV5-1; abundance: NA; CDR3nt: TGCGCCAGCAGCTATGGACAGGGACCCTCCTACGAGCAGTACTTC; CDR3aa: CASSYGQGPSYEQYF
d_gene: NA; j_gene: TRBJ2-7; v_gene: TRBV5-6; abundance: NA; CDR3nt: TGTGCCAGCAGCTTCGGGTGGAGCTCCTACGAGCAGTACTTC; CDR3aa: CASSFGWSSYEQYF
d_gene: NA; j_gene: TRBJ1-2; v_gene: TRBV7-9; abundance: few; CDR3nt: TGTGCCAGCAGCTTAGCGAATGCAGTAGGGACCTTC; CDR3aa: CASSLANAVGTF
d_gene: NA; j_gene: TRBJ2-7; v_gene: TRBV4-1; abundance: NA; CDR3nt: TGCGCCAGCAGCCAAGAAGGCTGGGCGGGACCCTACGAGCAGTACTTC; CDR3aa: CASSQEGWAGPYEQYF
d_gene: NA; j_gene: TRBJ1-1; v_gene: TRBV19; abundance: few; CDR3nt: TGTGCCAGTAGTATAGCTCAGGGGACGTCTGAAGCTTTCTTT; CDR3aa: CASSIAQGTSEAFF
d_gene: TRBD1; j_gene: TRBJ2-7; v_gene: TRBV5-1; abundance: NA; CDR3nt: TGCGCCAGCAGCTTGGAAGTCCGGGACAGGGGCATCTACGAGCAGTACTTC; CDR3aa: CASSLEVRDRGIYEQYF
d_gene: NA; j_gene: TRBJ2-3; v_gene: TRBV15; abundance: NA; CDR3nt: TGTGCCACCAGCAGAGATTCCACCCCCGGGACACCTAGCACAGATACGCAGTATTTT; CDR3aa: CATSRDSTPGTPSTDTQYF
d_gene: TRBD2; j_gene: TRBJ2-1; v_gene: TRBV7-6; abundance: NA; CDR3nt: TGTGCCAGCAGCTGGGGGACTAGCGGGGGGAGCTCCTACAATGAGCAGTTCTTC; CDR3aa: CASSWGTSGGSSYNEQFF
d_gene: TRBD1; j_gene: TRBJ2-7; v_gene: TRBV6-1; abundance: once; CDR3nt: TGTGCCAGCAGCGAAACAGGGGACGTGGACGAGCAGTACTTC; CDR3aa: CASSETGDVDEQYF